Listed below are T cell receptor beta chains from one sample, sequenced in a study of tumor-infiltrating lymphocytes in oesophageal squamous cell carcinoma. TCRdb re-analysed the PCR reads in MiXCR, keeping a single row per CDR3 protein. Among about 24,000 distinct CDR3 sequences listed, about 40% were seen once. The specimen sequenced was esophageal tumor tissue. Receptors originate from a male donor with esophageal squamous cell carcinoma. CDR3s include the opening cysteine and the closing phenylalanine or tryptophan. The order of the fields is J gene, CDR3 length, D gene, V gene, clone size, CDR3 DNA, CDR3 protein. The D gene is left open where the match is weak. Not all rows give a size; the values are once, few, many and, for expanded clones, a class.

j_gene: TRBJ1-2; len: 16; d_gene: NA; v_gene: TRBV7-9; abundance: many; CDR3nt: TGTGCCAGCAGCTTAGATTTCCTGTCCGGGACCGAGGGCTACACCTTC; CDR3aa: CASSLDFLSGTEGYTF
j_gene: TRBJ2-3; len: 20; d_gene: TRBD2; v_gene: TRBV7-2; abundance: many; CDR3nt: TGTGCCAGCAGCTTAGGCCCGACTAGCGGGGGGGCCAGGGTCCCAGATACGCAGTATTTT; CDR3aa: CASSLGPTSGGARVPDTQYF
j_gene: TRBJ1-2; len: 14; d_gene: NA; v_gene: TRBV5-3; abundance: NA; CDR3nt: TGTGCCAGCAGCTTCACCCCGGACAGTTATGGCTACACCTTC; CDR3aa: CASSFTPDSYGYTF
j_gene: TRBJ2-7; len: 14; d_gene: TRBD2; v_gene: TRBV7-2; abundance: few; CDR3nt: TGTGCCAGCAGCTTCACTAGCGGGAGCTACGAGCAGTACTTC; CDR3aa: CASSFTSGSYEQYF
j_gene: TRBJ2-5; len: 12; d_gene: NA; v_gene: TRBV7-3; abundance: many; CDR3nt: TGTGCCAGCAGCAGGGGGGGAGGGGGGCAGTACTTC; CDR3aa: CASSRGGGGQYF
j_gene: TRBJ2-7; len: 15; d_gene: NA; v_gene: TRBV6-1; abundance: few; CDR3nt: TGTGCCAGCAGTGAAAGCTCAGCACGGAAAGACGAGCAGTACTTC; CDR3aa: CASSESSARKDEQYF
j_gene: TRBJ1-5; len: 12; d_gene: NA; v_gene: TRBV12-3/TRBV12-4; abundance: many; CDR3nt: TGTGCCAGCAGTTCTCCCGGGACATCCCAGCATTTT; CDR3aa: CASSSPGTSQHF
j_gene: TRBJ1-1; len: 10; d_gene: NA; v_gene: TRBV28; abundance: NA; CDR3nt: TGTGCCAGCAGTACGATAGAAGCTTTCTTT; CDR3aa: CASSTIEAFF
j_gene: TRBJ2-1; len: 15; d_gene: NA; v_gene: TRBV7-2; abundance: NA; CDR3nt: TGTGCCAGCCAACCCCCAGGCAGGGGATTGAATGAGCAGTTCTTC; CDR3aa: CASQPPGRGLNEQFF
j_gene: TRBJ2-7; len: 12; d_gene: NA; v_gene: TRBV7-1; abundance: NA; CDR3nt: TGTGCCAGCAGCTCTGCTGGCCTGGAGCAGTACTTC; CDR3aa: CASSSAGLEQYF
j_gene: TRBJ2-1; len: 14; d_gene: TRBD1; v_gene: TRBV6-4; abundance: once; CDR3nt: TGTGCCAGCAGTGACGCGACAGGGATTAATGAGCAGTTCTTC; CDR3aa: CASSDATGINEQFF
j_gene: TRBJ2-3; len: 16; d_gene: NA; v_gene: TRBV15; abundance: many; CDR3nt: TGTGCCACCAGCAGAGTGGCAGGAGCTAGCACAGATACGCAGTATTTT; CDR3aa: CATSRVAGASTDTQYF
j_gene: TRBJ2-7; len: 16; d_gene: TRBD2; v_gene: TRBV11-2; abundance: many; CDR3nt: TGTGCCAGCAGCTTGGGGTCGGGTAGCGGGAGTAGGGAGCAGTACTTC; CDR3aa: CASSLGSGSGSREQYF
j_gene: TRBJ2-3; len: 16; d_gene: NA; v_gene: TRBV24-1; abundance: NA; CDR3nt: TGTGCCACCAGTGATTTTAGACAACTTAGCACAGATACGCAGTATTTT; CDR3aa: CATSDFRQLSTDTQYF
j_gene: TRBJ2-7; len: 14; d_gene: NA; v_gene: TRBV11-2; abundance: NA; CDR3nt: TGTGCCAGCAGCTTACAGGGGGGTCCCGATGAGCAGTACTTC; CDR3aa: CASSLQGGPDEQYF
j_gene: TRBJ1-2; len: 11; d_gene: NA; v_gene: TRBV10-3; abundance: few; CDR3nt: TGTGCCATCACTAATTTCTATGGCTACACCTTC; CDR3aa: CAITNFYGYTF
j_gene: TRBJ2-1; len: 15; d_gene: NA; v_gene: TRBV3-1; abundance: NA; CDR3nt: TGTGCCAGCAGCCAAGAGATTCGGCCCAACAATGAGCAGTTCTTC; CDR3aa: CASSQEIRPNNEQFF
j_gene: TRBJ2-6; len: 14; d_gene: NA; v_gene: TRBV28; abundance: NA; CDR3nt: TGTGCCAGCCTTCGTCCCACTGGGGCCAACGTCCTGACTTTC; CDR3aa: CASLRPTGANVLTF
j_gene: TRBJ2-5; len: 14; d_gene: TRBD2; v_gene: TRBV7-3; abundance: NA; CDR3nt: TGTGCCAGCAGGTCGGGACTAGCGGGAGAGACCCAGTACTTC; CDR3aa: CASRSGLAGETQYF
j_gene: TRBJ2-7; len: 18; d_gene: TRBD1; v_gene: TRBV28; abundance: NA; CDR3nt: TGTGCCAGCACCCCCGGACAGGGGTTTCTGGCTATAAACAATGAGCAGTACTTC; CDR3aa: CASTPGQGFLAINNEQYF
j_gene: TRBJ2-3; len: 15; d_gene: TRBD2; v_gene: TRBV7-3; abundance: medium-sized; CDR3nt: TGTGCCAGCAGCCCCGTAGCGGGGGGCACAGATACGCAGTATTTT; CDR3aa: CASSPVAGGTDTQYF
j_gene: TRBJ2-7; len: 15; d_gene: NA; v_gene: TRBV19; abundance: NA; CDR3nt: TGTGCCAGTAGTTCTCCGGGACAAATGTCCTACGAGCAGTACTTC; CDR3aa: CASSSPGQMSYEQYF
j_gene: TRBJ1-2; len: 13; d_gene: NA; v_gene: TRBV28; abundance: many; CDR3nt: TGTGCCAGCAGTTTGCAGGGACTCTATGGCTACACCTTC; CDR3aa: CASSLQGLYGYTF
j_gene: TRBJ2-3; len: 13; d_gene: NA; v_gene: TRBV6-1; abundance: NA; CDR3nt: TGTGCCAGCATCAAAAAGGGTGCAGATACGCAGTATTTT; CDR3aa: CASIKKGADTQYF